The present entry profiles one TCR beta chain with its context. Sequencing was performed with immunoSEQ multiplex PCR; in TCRdb, only in-frame clones are kept and a portion is missing. The sample has approximately 100,000 clones, approximately 90% seen once. This sample stems from a study of blood T cell repertoires in COVID-19. Study information: PBMCs, B-cell-depleted T cells, or T cells were the source of the cDNA or gDNA that made up the material.

V shed 7 bases and J shed 9 bases, with 13 bases lying between them. The CDR3 totals 12 residues. CDR1 is SNHLY, CDR2 FYNNEI, per germline. The chain employs TRBV2 and TRBJ1-5; no reliable D call. The material sequenced was peripheral blood. The source of this sequence is a man between 50 and 59 years old with acute or convalescent COVID-19. This chain's CDR3 is CASTDFSRPQHF. CDR3 coding DNA: TGTGCCAGCACCGACTTCTCCCGGCCCCAGCATTTT.